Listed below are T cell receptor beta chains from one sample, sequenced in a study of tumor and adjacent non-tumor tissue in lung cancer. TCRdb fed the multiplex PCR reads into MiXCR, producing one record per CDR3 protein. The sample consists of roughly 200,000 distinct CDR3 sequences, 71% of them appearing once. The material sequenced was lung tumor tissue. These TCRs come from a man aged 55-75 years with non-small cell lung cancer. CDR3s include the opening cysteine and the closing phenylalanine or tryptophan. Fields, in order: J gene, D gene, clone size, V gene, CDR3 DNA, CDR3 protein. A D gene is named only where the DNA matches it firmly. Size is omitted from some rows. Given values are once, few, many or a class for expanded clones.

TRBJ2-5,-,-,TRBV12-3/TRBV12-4,TGTGCCAGCAGCCAAGTGGGGGGTAGTGAGACCCACTACTTC,CASSQVGGSETHYF
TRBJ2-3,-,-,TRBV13,TGTGCAAGCAGCTTTTATACAGATACGCAGTATTTT,CASSFYTDTQYF
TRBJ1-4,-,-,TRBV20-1,TGCAGTGCTAGAGAGGGGGGGAATGAAAAACTGTTTTTT,CSAREGGNEKLFF
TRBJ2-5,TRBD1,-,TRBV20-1,TGCAGTGCTAACCCGGGACAGGGTACCCAAGTGACCCAGTACTTC,CSANPGQGTQVTQYF
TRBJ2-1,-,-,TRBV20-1,TGCAGTGCTTCAACCGGCGCTAGCTCCTACAATGAGCAGTTCTTC,CSASTGASSYNEQFF
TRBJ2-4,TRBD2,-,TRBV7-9,TGTGCCAGCAGCTTAGAGACGTGGGCAAGGGCTAGCGGGAAGGCCAAAAACATTCAGTACTTC,CASSLETWARASGKAKNIQYF
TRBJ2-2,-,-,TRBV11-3,TGTGCCAGGAGACGGGACTCTGCGAACACCGGGGACCTGTTTTTT,CARRRDSANTGDLFF
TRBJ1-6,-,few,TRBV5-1,TGCGCCAGCAGCTTGGACAGGGACGTGGCACCCCTCCACTTT,CASSLDRDVAPLHF
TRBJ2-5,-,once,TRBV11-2,TGTGCCAGCAGCCAACGACGGACCGGGGAGATCCACTACTTC,CASSQRRTGEIHYF
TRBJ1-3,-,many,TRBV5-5,TGTGCCAGCAGCTTGATTCCGGGGAACACCATATATTTT,CASSLIPGNTIYF
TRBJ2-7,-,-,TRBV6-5,TGTGCCAGCAGAACGACCCTAGCAACCTACGAGCAGTACTTC,CASRTTLATYEQYF
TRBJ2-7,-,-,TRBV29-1,TGTAGCGTTGAAGGCTATGGTCACGAGCAGTACTTC,CSVEGYGHEQYF
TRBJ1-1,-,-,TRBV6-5,TGTGCCAGCAAGGGTGGCACTGAAGCTGTCTTT,CASKGGTEAVF
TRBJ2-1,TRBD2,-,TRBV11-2,TGTGCTAGCAGGCCACAACAGGGACTAGCGGAAGACAATGAGCAGTTCTTC,CASRPQQGLAEDNEQFF
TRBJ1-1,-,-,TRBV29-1,TGCAGCGCCCATGAGGGGGAAACTGAGGTTTTCTTT,CSAHEGETEVFF
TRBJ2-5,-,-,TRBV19,TGTGCCAGTAGTATCCGGGGGGCCCATGAGACCCAGTACTTC,CASSIRGAHETQYF
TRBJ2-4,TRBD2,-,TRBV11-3,TGTGCCAGCAACTTAGTTCTAGCGGGAGCGAACATTCAGTACTTC,CASNLVLAGANIQYF
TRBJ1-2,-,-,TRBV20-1,TGCAATGTTAGTATAGGGGAGGCCCTCCCCTTC,CNVSIGEALPF
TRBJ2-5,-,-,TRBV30,TGTGCCTGGAGTGTAGGGTATCAAGAGACCCAGTACTTC,CAWSVGYQETQYF
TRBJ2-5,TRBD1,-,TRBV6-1,TGTGACACACGACAGGGGGCATGGAAGACCCAGTACTTC,CDTRQGAWKTQYF
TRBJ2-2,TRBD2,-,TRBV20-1,TGCAGTGCTAGCAGTAGCGGGGGGCTCATCGGGGAGCTGTTTTTT,CSASSSGGLIGELFF
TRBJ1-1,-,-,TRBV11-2,TGTGCCAGCAGCTTGCGCGGTAAGGATTTCGCTTTCTTT,CASSLRGKDFAFF
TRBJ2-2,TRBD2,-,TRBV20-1,TGCAGTGCTAGAGATGGGCTAGCGGGGAACACCGCGGAGCTGTTTTTT,CSARDGLAGNTAELFF
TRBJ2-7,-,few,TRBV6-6,TGTGCCAGCCAGGAAGGCTCCTACGAGCAGTACTTC,CASQEGSYEQYF
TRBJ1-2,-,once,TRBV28,TGTGCCTGCAGGCATACAGGACCCTATGGCTACACCTTC,CACRHTGPYGYTF
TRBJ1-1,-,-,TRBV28,TGTGCCAGCAGGACATGGAACACTGAAGCTTTCTTT,CASRTWNTEAFF
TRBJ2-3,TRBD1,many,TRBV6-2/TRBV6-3,TGTGCCAGCAGTTTGGACAGGGGCACAGATACGCAGTATTTT,CASSLDRGTDTQYF
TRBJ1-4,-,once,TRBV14,TGTGCCAGTAGCCAAGGCAGGGCAAGGGCAGGACTGTTTTTT,CASSQGRARAGLFF
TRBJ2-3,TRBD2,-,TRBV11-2,TGTCCCAGCAGCGCCTCCCTACTAGCGGGGGGACCTGGAGATACGCAGTATTTT,CPSSASLLAGGPGDTQYF
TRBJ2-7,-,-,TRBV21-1,TGTGCCAGCAGCCCTCCGGACAGGGGTGACGAGCAGTACTTC,CASSPPDRGDEQYF
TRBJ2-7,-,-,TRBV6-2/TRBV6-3,TGTGCCAGCAGGGATTCGAACTACGAGCGGTACTTC,CASRDSNYERYF